The 21 T cell receptor beta chains below were found in one sample sequenced in a study of blood T cell repertoires in COVID-19. TCRdb keeps only in-frame clones here, not all; method: immunoSEQ multiplex PCR. The profile shows over 150,000 clones, about 86% of them singletons. Sequencing was carried out using peripheral blood. These receptor sequences come from a man aged 45-65 years with active or convalescent COVID-19.

V and J are TRBV15 and TRBJ1-2; 7 bases map to TRBD1. Germline CDR1 is LNHNV and CDR2 is YYDKDF (reference sequence). The CDR3 is 12 residues long. The V segment lost 6 bases and the J segment 2 bases; nucleotides outside the gene matches: 0. CDR3 nucleotides: TGTGCCACCAGACAGGGGAACTATGGCTACACCTTC. Translated, it gives CATRQGNYGYTF.

The chain employs TRBV12-3 or TRBV12-4 and TRBJ1-2; 7 nucleotides agree with TRBD1. This CDR3 has 13 amino acids. Trimming removed 7 bases from V and 4 bases from J; junction bases left unmatched: 6. CDR3 coding DNA: TGTGCCAGCACCAGGCAGGGGGGCTATGGCTACACCTTC. Amino acids: CASTRQGGYGYTF.

The chain has TRBV27 and TRBJ2-6; TRBD1 matches 9 bases. CDR3 length equals 18 residues. The J segment lost 2 bases and the V segment lost 5 bases, leaving 10 bases of the junction unmatched. Germline V lookup: CDR1 MNHEY, CDR2 SMNVEV (reference sequence). DNA for the CDR3: TGTGCCAGCAGTACCGCCGGGACAGGGCGAGCTGGGGCCAACGTCCTGACTTTC. Its protein product is CASSTAGTGRAGANVLTF.

The V call is TRBV6-5, the J call TRBJ2-5; 9 nucleotides agree with TRBD1. This CDR3 comprises 13 residues. Germline V lookup: CDR1 MNHEY, CDR2 SVGAGI. Unmatched junction bases numbered 6, after V lost 6 bases and J lost 7 bases. CDR3 in DNA: TGTGCCAGCAGGTGGGACAGGGAATCGACCCAGTACTTC. Its translation is CASRWDRESTQYF.

The chain employs TRBV11-2 and TRBJ2-3; maybe TRBD1 (6 bases). V gave up 4 bases and J gave up 3 bases, with 11 bases separating them. CDR1 SGHAT and CDR2 FQNNGV come from the germline V gene. This CDR3 has 14 amino acids. The CDR3 loop reads CASSSTGPTDTQYF. The CDR3 bases are TGTGCCAGCAGCTCGACAGGTCCGACAGATACGCAGTATTTT.

The chain recombines TRBV6-5 with TRBJ1-2, with 10 bases matching TRBD1. The ends lost 0 bases at V and 4 bases at J; junction bases unmatched: 5. CDR3 length equals 16 residues. Looked up from germline, CDR1 is MNHEY and CDR2 is SVGAGI. The CDR3: CASSYSRTGGGYGYTF. Here the CDR3 DNA reads TGTGCCAGCAGTTACTCAAGGACAGGGGGGGGCTATGGCTACACCTTC.

The chain is built from TRBV7-3 and TRBJ1-3, with TRBD1 matching over 7 bases. Losses at the gene ends were 2 bases for V and 6 bases for J; bases not matched to a gene: 7. The germline CDR1 and CDR2 sequences are SGHTA and FQGTGA. The CDR3 contains 15 residues. This CDR3 is CASSLGIGGKNTIYF. For the CDR3, the DNA is TGTGCCAGCAGCTTAGGTATAGGGGGCAAAAACACCATATATTTT. Supplemented by reference TRBV7-3 and TRBJ1-3, the full variable domain reads GAGVSQTPSNKVTEKGKYVELRCDPISGHTALYWYRQSLGQGPEFLIYFQGTGAADDSGLPNDRFFAVRPEGSVSTLKIQRTERGDSAVYLCASSLGIGGKNTIYFGEGSWLTVV.

The chain has TRBV4-1 and TRBJ1-5; tentatively, D is TRBD1 (6 bases). Deletions cut 0 bases from V and 3 bases from J, with 9 bases between. Germline V gene sequence: CDR1 MGHRA, CDR2 YSYEKL. The CDR3 totals 15 residues. The CDR3 DNA sequence: TGCGCCAGCAGCCAAGATAGGACAGTCAATCAGCCCCAGCATTTT. The encoded protein is CASSQDRTVNQPQHF.

This chain links TRBV2 with TRBJ2-1, with 8 bases aligning to TRBD1. CDR3 length: 13 residues. V lost 5 bases to trimming and J lost 8 bases; unmatched junction nucleotides: 5. CDR1 and CDR2 (germline): SNHLY, FYNNEI. The CDR3 region has the DNA TGTGCCAGCAGTCCATACAGGGGGGATGAGCAGTTCTTC. Translation gives CASSPYRGDEQFF.

The rearrangement uses TRBV21-1 and TRBJ1-4; the listed D gene, TRBD1, was not tested against the DNA. TRBV21-1 is a pseudogene locus. CDR3 length equals 17 residues. CDR3: CASSKSPGRHYKEKLFF. The CDR3 nucleotides are TGTGCCAGCAGCAAGTCCCCCGGCAGGCATTATAAGGAAAAACTGTTTTTT.

J is TRBJ1-6 and V is TRBV5-6; 7 nucleotides line up with TRBD1. The V gene end was trimmed by 7 bases and the J gene end by 9 bases; junction bases not matched to a gene: 10. Germline V gene lookup returns CDR1 SGHDT and CDR2 YYEEEE. The CDR3 runs 14 residues. The CDR3 sequence is CASSLGGGFSPLHF. CDR3 nucleotide sequence: TGTGCCAGCTCATTAGGGGGCGGGTTTTCACCCCTCCACTTT.

The gene calls are TRBV27 and TRBJ1-6, with TRBD1 matching over 7 bases. The CDR3 covers 17 residues. Germline lookup yields CDR1 MNHEY and CDR2 SMNVEV (reference sequence). V was pared by 1 base and J by 8 bases, with 11 bases of the junction left unmatched. Here the CDR3 reads CASSLYSTGVEYSPLHF. In DNA, the CDR3 is TGTGCCAGCAGTTTATATTCTACAGGGGTGGAATATTCACCCCTCCACTTT.

There are many counts of this clone. This sequence joins TRBV5-1 and TRBJ2-7, with D possibly TRBD2 on 5 matching bases. CDR3 length: 11 residues. The ends were cut back, 0 bases at V and 7 bases at J, with 5 bases in the middle. The germline V gene encodes CDR1 SGHRS and CDR2 YFSETQ. The CDR3 DNA sequence: TGCGCCAGCAGCTTGGGCGGGGAGCAGTACTTC. Its translation is CASSLGGEQYF.

This clone has just a few counts. The rearrangement links TRBV7-2 to TRBJ2-7, with D possibly matching TRBD2 (6 bases). V lost 5 bases to trimming and J lost 3 bases, with 11 bases between them. There are 13 residues in the CDR3. Germline CDR1 is SGHTA and CDR2 is FQGNSA. CDR3 amino acids: CASSGGVIYEQYF. The CDR3 DNA follows: TGTGCCAGCAGCGGCGGGGTTATCTACGAGCAGTACTTC.

V and J are TRBV18 and TRBJ2-7; 8 nucleotides line up with TRBD1. V dropped 0 bases and J dropped 2; count of bases not matched to a gene: 0. Germline assignment: CDR1 KGHSH and CDR2 LQKENI. The CDR3 spans 14 residues. The CDR3 is CASSPPGQAYEQYF. In DNA form, the CDR3 reads TGTGCCAGCTCACCACCGGGACAGGCCTACGAGCAGTACTTC.

The rearrangement links TRBV24-1 to TRBJ2-3; 11 positions agree with TRBD2. Germline V gene lookup returns CDR1 KGHDR and CDR2 SFDVKD. J was trimmed by 2 bases and V by 4 bases; bases with no gene match: 4. The length of the CDR3 is 16 residues. The CDR3: CATSEGTSGLTDTQYF. The DNA for the CDR3 is TGTGCCACCAGTGAAGGGACTAGCGGACTCACAGATACGCAGTATTTT.

The V gene is TRBV5-1, the J gene TRBJ1-4; D is undetermined. The germline gives CDR1 SGHRS, CDR2 YFSETQ. Trimming removed 2 bases at V and 0 bases at J, with 17 bases between. The CDR3 consists of 18 residues. In DNA form, the CDR3 reads TGCGCCAGCAGCTTCGGAGAAATAGGTTTAGCAACTAATGAAAAACTGTTTTTT. Its translation: CASSFGEIGLATNEKLFF. The complete variable domain, with remaining parts taken from reference TRBV5-1 and TRBJ1-4, reads KAGVTQTPRYLIKTRGQQVTLSCSPISGHRSVSWYQQTPGQGLQFLFEYFSETQRNKGNFPGRFSGRQFSNSRSEMNVSTLELGDSALYLCASSFGEIGLATNEKLFFGSGTQLSVL.

The chain couples TRBV5-4 to TRBJ1-5; D is possibly TRBD1 (5 bases). Germline V gene data show CDR1 as SGHNT and CDR2 as YYREEE (reference sequence). CDR3 length equals 16 residues. V was cut by 0 bases and J by 0 bases, with 10 bases left in between. In DNA, the CDR3 is TGTGCCAGCAGCTTGGGGGGGGGTATTAGCAATCAGCCCCAGCATTTT. Amino acids: CASSLGGGISNQPQHF.

CDR3 sequence reads: CASSLEGAYEQYF. The CDR3 nucleotides are TGTGCCAGCAGTTTAGAGGGGGCATACGAGCAGTACTTC. The rearrangement links TRBV28 to TRBJ2-7; 7 nucleotides agree with TRBD1. The CDR3 has 13 amino acids. The V and J ends lost 2 bases and 4 bases, in that order; junction bases with no gene match: 2. Germline assignment: CDR1 MDHEN and CDR2 SYDVKM.

This clone has more than one count but fewer than ten. The gene calls are TRBV2 and TRBJ2-3, with D unresolved. This CDR3 contains 15 residues. Trimming stripped 7 bases from V and 0 bases from J, with 14 bases between. Germline CDR1 and CDR2: SNHLY and FYNNEI. The CDR3 sequence: CASIVTATSTDTQYF. Here the CDR3 DNA reads TGTGCCAGCATAGTAACCGCTACTAGCACAGATACGCAGTATTTT.

The rearrangement links TRBV18 to TRBJ1-4; maybe TRBD1 (5 bases). CDR3 length: 15 residues. CDR1 is KGHSH and CDR2 is LQKENI in the germline V gene. V gave up 6 bases and J gave up 4 bases, with 15 bases separating them. Written as DNA, the CDR3 is TGTGCCAGCTCGCCAACGGGACTGCTTAATGAAAAACTGTTTTTT. It yields the protein CASSPTGLLNEKLFF.